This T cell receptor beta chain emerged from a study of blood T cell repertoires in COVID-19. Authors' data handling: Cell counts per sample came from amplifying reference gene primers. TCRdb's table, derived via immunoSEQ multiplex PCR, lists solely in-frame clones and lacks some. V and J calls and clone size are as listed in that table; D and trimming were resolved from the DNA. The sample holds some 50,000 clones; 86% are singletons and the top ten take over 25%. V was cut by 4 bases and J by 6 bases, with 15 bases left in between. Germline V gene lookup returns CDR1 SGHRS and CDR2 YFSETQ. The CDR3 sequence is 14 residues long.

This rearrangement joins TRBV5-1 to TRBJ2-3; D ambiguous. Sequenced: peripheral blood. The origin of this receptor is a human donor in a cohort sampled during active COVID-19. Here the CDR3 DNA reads TGCGCCAGCAGCCACTCTAGGTATCCGGATACGCAGTATTTT. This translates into CASSHSRYPDTQYF.